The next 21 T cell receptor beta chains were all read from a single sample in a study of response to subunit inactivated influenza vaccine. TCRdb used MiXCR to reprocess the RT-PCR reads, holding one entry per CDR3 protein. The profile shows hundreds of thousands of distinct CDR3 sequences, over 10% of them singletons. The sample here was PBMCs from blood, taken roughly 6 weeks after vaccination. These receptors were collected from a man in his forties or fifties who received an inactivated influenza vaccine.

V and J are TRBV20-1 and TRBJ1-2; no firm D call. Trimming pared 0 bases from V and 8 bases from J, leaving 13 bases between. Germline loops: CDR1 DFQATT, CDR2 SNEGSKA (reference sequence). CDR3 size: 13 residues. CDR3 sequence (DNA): TGCAGTGCTAGAGATCCGGTAAAGGCAGGCTACACCTTC. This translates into CSARDPVKAGYTF.

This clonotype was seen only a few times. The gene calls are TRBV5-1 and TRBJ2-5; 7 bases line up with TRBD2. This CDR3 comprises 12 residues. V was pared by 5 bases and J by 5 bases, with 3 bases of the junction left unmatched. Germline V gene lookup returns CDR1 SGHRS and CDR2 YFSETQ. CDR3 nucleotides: TGCGCCAGCAGTTACGGGAGGGAGACCCAGTACTTC. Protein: CASSYGRETQYF.

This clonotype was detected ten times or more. The CDR3 bases are TGTGCCAGCAGCGGGATCGGGGGTACCTACAATGAGCAGTTCTTC. The encoded protein is CASSGIGGTYNEQFF. This chain joins TRBV5-5 and TRBJ2-1, with D perhaps TRBD2 (6 bases). V lost 4 bases and J lost 2, with 13 bases in between. The CDR3 runs to 15 residues. The germline gives CDR1 SGHKS, CDR2 YYEKEE (reference sequence).

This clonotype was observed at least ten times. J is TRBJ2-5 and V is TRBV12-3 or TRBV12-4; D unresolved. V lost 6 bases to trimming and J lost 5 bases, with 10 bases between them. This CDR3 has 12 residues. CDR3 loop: CASSRPGETQYF. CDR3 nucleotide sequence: TGTGCCAGCAGCCGTCCTGGGGAGACCCAGTACTTC.

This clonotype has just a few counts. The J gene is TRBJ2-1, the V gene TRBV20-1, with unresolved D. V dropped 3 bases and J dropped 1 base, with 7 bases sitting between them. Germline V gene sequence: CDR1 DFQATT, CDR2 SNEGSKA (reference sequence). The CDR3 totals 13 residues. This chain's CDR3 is CSASAGSYNEQFF. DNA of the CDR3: TGCAGTGCTAGTGCAGGATCCTACAATGAGCAGTTCTTC.

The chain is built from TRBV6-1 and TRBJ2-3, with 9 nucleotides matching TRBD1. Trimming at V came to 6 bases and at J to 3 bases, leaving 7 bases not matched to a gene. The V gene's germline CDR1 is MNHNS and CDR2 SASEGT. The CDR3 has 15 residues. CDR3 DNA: TGTGCCAGCAGGGACACAGGGGGCCGTACAGATACGCAGTATTTT. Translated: CASRDTGGRTDTQYF.

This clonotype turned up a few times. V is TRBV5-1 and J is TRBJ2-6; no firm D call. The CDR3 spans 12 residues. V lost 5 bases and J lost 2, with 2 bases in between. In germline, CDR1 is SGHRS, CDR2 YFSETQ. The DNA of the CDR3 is TGCGCCAGCAGTACTGGGGCCAACGTCCTGACTTTC. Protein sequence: CASSTGANVLTF.

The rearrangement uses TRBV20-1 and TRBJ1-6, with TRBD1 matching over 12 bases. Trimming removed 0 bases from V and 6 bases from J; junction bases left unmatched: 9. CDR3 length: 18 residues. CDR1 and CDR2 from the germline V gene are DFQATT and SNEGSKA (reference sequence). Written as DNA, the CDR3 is TGCAGTGCTAGAGATTCGGGACAGGGGGCTCTCTCTAATTCACCCCTCCACTTT. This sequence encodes CSARDSGQGALSNSPLHF.

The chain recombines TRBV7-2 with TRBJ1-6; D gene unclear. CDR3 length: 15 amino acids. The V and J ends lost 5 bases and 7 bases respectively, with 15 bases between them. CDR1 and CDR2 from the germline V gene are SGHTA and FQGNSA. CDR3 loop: CASSAGWLVNSPLHF. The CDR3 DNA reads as TGTGCCAGCAGCGCAGGCTGGCTCGTGAATTCACCCCTCCACTTT.

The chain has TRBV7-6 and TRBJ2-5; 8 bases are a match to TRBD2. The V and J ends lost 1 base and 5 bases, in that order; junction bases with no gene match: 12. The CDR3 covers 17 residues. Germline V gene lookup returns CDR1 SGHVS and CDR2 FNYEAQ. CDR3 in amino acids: CASSLVQVGGGLETQYF. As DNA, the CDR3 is TGTGCCAGCAGCTTAGTTCAAGTCGGGGGGGGGCTTGAGACCCAGTACTTC.

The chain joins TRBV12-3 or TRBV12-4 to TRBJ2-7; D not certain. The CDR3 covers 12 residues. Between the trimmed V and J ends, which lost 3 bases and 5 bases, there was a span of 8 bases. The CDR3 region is CASSFLRHEQYF. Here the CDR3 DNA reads TGTGCCAGCAGTTTCCTCCGCCACGAGCAGTACTTC.

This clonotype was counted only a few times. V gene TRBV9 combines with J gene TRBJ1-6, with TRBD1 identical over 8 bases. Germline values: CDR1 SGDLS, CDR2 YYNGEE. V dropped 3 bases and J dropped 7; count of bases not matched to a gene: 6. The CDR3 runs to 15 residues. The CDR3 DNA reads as TGTGCCAGCAGCGCAGGGGACAGGCCCAATTCACCCCTCCACTTT. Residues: CASSAGDRPNSPLHF.

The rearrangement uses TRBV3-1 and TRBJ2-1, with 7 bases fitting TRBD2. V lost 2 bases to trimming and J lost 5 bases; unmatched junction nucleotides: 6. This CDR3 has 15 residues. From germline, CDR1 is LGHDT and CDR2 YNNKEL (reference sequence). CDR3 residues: CASSQLGGSNNEQFF. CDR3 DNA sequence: TGTGCCAGCAGCCAATTGGGGGGGAGTAACAATGAGCAGTTCTTC.

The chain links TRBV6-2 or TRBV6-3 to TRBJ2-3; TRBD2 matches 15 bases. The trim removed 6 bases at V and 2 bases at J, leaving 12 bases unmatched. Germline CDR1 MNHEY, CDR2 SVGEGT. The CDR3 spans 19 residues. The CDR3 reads CASSPGWTSGRVYTDTQYF. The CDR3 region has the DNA TGTGCCAGCAGCCCAGGCTGGACTAGCGGGAGGGTATACACAGATACGCAGTATTTT.

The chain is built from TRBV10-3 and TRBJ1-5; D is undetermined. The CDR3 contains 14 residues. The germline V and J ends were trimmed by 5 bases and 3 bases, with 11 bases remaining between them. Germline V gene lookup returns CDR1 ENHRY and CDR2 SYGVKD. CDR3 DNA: TGTGCCATCAGTCCTGATAACTCCAATCAGCCCCAGCATTTT. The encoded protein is CAISPDNSNQPQHF.

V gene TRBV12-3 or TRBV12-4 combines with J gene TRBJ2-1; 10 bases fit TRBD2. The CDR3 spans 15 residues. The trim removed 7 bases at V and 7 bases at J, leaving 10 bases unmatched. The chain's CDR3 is CASTRRGTSVNEQFF. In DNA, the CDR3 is TGTGCCAGCACCCGGAGGGGGACTAGCGTGAATGAGCAGTTCTTC.

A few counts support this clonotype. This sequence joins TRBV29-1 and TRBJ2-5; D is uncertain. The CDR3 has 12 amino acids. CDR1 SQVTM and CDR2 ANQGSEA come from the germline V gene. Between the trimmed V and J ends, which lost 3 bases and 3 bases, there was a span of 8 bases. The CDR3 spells CSVDRGEETQYF. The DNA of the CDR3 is TGCAGCGTTGACCGCGGAGAAGAGACCCAGTACTTC.

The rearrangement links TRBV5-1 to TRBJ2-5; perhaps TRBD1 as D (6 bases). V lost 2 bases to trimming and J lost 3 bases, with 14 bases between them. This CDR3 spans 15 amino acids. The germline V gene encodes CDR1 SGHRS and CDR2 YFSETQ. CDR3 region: CASSFRPGEEETQYF. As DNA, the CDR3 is TGCGCCAGCAGCTTCCGCCCAGGGGAAGAAGAGACCCAGTACTTC. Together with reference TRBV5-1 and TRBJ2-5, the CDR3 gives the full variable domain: KAGVTQTPRYLIKTRGQQVTLSCSPISGHRSVSWYQQTPGQGLQFLFEYFSETQRNKGNFPGRFSGRQFSNSRSEMNVSTLELGDSALYLCASSFRPGEEETQYFGPGTRLLVL.

The CDR3 DNA is TGTGCCAGCAGCTTGGGACCGCAGAACACCGGGGAGCTGTTTTTT. Encoded protein: CASSLGPQNTGELFF. The chain links TRBV7-9 to TRBJ2-2; D tentatively fits TRBD1 or TRBD2 (5 bases each). Trimming removed 3 bases at V and 1 base at J, with 9 bases between. This CDR3 spans 15 amino acids. Germline CDR1 is SEHNR and CDR2 is FQNEAQ (reference sequence).

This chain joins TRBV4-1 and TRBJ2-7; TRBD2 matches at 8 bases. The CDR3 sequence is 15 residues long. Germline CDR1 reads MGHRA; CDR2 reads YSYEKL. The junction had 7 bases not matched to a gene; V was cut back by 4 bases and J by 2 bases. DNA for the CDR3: TGCGCCAGCAGCCCTATAGCGGGACGAACCTACGAGCAGTACTTC. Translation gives CASSPIAGRTYEQYF.

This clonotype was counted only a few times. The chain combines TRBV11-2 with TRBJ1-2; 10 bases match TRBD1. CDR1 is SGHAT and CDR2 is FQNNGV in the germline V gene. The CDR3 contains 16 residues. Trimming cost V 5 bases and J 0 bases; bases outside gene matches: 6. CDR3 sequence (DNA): TGTGCCAGCAGCCCGGACAGGGGGTATTCTAACTATGGCTACACCTTC. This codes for CASSPDRGYSNYGYTF.